The 5 T cell receptor beta chains reported below all come from one sample, sequenced in a study of T cell responses to AZD1222 COVID-19 vaccine. Profiled with immunoSEQ multiplex PCR; TCRdb holds only in-frame clones, not every one. The profile covers 150,000 or so clones, with roughly 92% appearing a single time and 5.1% taken by the ten largest. The specimen comprised peripheral blood, sampled 28 days after the second AZD1222 dose. Receptors were obtained from an adult who received the AZD1222 COVID-19 vaccine.

This chain connects TRBV18 to TRBJ1-3; D is possibly TRBD1 (6 bases). V lost 3 bases, J lost 0 bases, and 12 bases lay in between. The CDR3 is made up of 16 amino acids. The germline CDR1 and CDR2 sequences are KGHSH and LQKENI. CDR3 loop: CASSPSDSNSGNTIYF. The CDR3 DNA is TGTGCCAGCTCACCCTCGGACAGCAACTCTGGAAACACCATATATTTT.

This chain joins TRBV2 and TRBJ1-5; D is undetermined. CDR1 is SNHLY, CDR2 FYNNEI, per germline. The CDR3 runs to 15 residues. The V end was cut by 2 bases, the J end by 4 bases, with 12 bases between. The CDR3 protein is CASSELPGLNQPQHF. DNA for the CDR3: TGTGCCAGCAGTGAATTGCCGGGATTGAATCAGCCCCAGCATTTT.

V and J are TRBV10-3 and TRBJ2-1; D remains ambiguous. This CDR3 contains 17 residues. Germline V lookup: CDR1 ENHRY, CDR2 SYGVKD. Trimming stripped 6 bases from V and 0 bases from J, with 18 bases between. In nucleotides, the CDR3 is TGTGCCATCAGCGACCGTCGGCCTAGTTACTCCTACAATGAGCAGTTCTTC. Translation gives CAISDRRPSYSYNEQFF.

The V call is TRBV19, the J call TRBJ2-7; D ambiguous. Per germline, CDR1 LNHDA and CDR2 SQIVND (reference sequence). The CDR3 extends over 13 amino acids. Trimming stripped 5 bases from V and 0 bases from J, with 8 bases between. CDR3: CASSAAASYEQYF. CDR3 nucleotides: TGTGCCAGTAGTGCGGCGGCCTCCTACGAGCAGTACTTC. Complete variable domain (other parts from reference TRBV19 and TRBJ2-7): DGGITQSPKYLFRKEGQNVTLSCEQNLNHDAMYWYRQDPGQGLRLIYYSQIVNDFQKGDIAEGYSVSREKKESFPLTVTSAQKNPTAFYLCASSAAASYEQYFGPGTRLTVT.

V usage is TRBV7-9 and J usage is TRBJ1-6; a possible D gene is TRBD1 (6 bases). Germline values: CDR1 SEHNR, CDR2 FQNEAQ (reference sequence). CDR3 length: 13 amino acids. With 11 bases removed from V and 8 bases from J, the gap between germline ends came to 16 bases. The CDR3 is CAWRGGGDSPLHF. DNA of the CDR3: TGTGCCTGGAGGGGAGGGGGTGATTCACCCCTCCACTTT.